Described below is a single T cell receptor (beta chain) sequence and its context. The sample originates from a study of OX40 agonist ivuxolimab in advanced cancers. Overall study: At 0.01 to 10 mg/kg, ivuxolimab was administered intravenously to patients every 2 weeks. Mean age 60 years, range about 23 to 80; about 85% male.

The CDR3 totals 13 residues. Deletions cut 3 bases from V and 6 bases from J, with 10 bases between. The germline gives CDR1 MRHNA, CDR2 SNTAGT. Libraries were prepared by immunoSEQ multiplex PCR; TCRdb keeps only in-frame clonotypes and omits some of them. The data hold nearly 110,000 clones, with less than 95% observed a single time. The chain carries TRBV6-4 and TRBJ2-3; maybe TRBD1 (6 bases). The sequencing used CD4+ or CD8+ T cells sorted from blood, collected in a trial of the OX40 agonist ivuxolimab. This clonotype was sampled from an adult with an advanced solid tumor such as melanoma, head and neck, liver or kidney cancer. The CDR3 DNA reads as TGTGCCAGCAGTGAACAGGGTAGGGATACGCAGTATTTT. Translation: CASSEQGRDTQYF.